The present T cell receptor (beta chain) was sequenced within a study of T cells in Graves' hyperthyroidism and ophthalmopathy. The source material, RNA transcripts, was used to amplify TCR beta CDR3 regions. The HTBI primer set was used in a first-round RT-PCR of the TCR CDR3. TCRdb re-called the multiplex PCR reads with MiXCR, one entry per CDR3 protein. The sample gives 400,000 to 550,000 distinct CDR3 sequences, approximately 14% of which show up once; roughly 17% is in the top ten. V dropped 1 base and J dropped 2 bases, with 13 bases sitting between them. Germline V lookup: CDR1 SGHTA, CDR2 FQGTGA. This CDR3 region has 16 residues.

Specimen: blood. The receptor's source is a woman aged 18-29 years with Graves' hyperthyroidism. The chain couples TRBV7-3 to TRBJ2-3, with D possibly being TRBD2 (6 bases). CDR3 bases: TGTGCCAGCAGCTTAATCGGAGGGGCACCCACAGATACGCAGTATTTT. The encoded protein is CASSLIGGAPTDTQYF.